Shown below are 9 T cell receptor beta chains from a single sample sequenced in a study of blood T cell repertoires in COVID-19. Profiled with immunoSEQ multiplex PCR; TCRdb holds only in-frame clones, not every one. The sample lists some 330,000 clones; under 95% were seen once. The sequenced material came from PBMCs or T cells enriched from blood (not recorded which). The receptors originated from a woman aged 25 to 39 who had recovered from COVID-19.

This sequence joins TRBV5-4 and TRBJ1-3; D unresolved. The CDR3 extends over 14 amino acids. V lost 1 base and J 4 bases, leaving 9 bases between the germline ends. From germline, CDR1 is SGHNT and CDR2 YYREEE (reference sequence). CDR3 DNA sequence: TGTGCCAGCAGCTTGTCCGGGGTCGGAAACACCATATATTTT. Its translation is CASSLSGVGNTIYF.

In this sample, this clone turned up a few times. The J gene is TRBJ2-6, the V gene TRBV7-3, with 9 positions matching TRBD1. The CDR3 length is 18 residues. V lost 4 bases and J lost 1; bases outside the gene matches: 8. CDR1 and CDR2 from the germline V gene are SGHTA and FQGTGA. CDR3 loop: CASSYPDRGPSGANVLTF. CDR3 DNA sequence: TGTGCCAGCAGCTACCCGGACAGGGGCCCTTCTGGGGCCAACGTCCTGACTTTC. Filled out from reference TRBV7-3 and TRBJ2-6, the complete variable domain reads GAGVSQTPSNKVTEKGKYVELRCDPISGHTALYWYRQSLGQGPEFLIYFQGTGAADDSGLPNDRFFAVRPEGSVSTLKIQRTERGDSAVYLCASSYPDRGPSGANVLTFGAGSRLTVL.

The chain carries TRBV7-9 and TRBJ2-3, with 8 bases aligning to TRBD2. This CDR3 has 16 amino acids. The germline CDR1 and CDR2 sequences are SEHNR and FQNEAQ (reference sequence). The V gene end was trimmed by 5 bases and the J gene end by 2 bases; junction bases not matched to a gene: 9. The CDR3 is CASSPLTGGSTDTQYF. In DNA, the CDR3 is TGTGCCAGCAGCCCCCTGACGGGAGGGTCCACAGATACGCAGTATTTT.

The chain joins TRBV7-8 to TRBJ2-5; the D gene is possibly TRBD1 (5 bases). V lost 3 bases to trimming and J lost 5 bases, with 16 bases between them. This CDR3 contains 15 residues. Germline lookup yields CDR1 SGHVS and CDR2 FQNEAQ. The CDR3 reads CASSFPRVGQETQYF. The CDR3 DNA sequence: TGTGCCAGCAGCTTTCCCCGGGTGGGGCAGGAGACCCAGTACTTC.

Comments on this clone: Other DNA variants within this sample encode the same CDR3. The chain couples TRBV5-1 to TRBJ2-1, with D perhaps matching TRBD1 (5 bases). Trimming removed 4 bases at V and 4 bases at J, with 9 bases between. Germline CDR1 reads SGHRS; CDR2 reads YFSETQ. The CDR3 contains 13 residues. The CDR3 DNA reads TGCGCCAGCAGCCCTGACAGTTACAATGAGCAGTTCTTC. Translation: CASSPDSYNEQFF.

The chain combines TRBV28 with TRBJ1-2; no firm D call. V lost 6 bases to trimming and J lost 4 bases, with 12 bases between them. The CDR3 has 13 amino acids. The germline CDR1 and CDR2 sequences are MDHEN and SYDVKM. The CDR3 reads CASSWATLYGYTF. The CDR3, as DNA: TGTGCCAGCAGCTGGGCAACCCTCTATGGCTACACCTTC.

The chain links TRBV6-1 to TRBJ2-7; TRBD1 aligns across 7 bases. Germline-derived CDR1 and CDR2 are MNHNS and SASEGT. There are 18 residues in the CDR3. V lost 4 bases, J lost 3 bases, and 18 bases stayed unmatched. CDR3 amino acids: CASSGRGYSNGEVYEQYF. The CDR3 DNA is TGTGCCAGCAGTGGCAGGGGGTATTCTAATGGTGAGGTCTACGAGCAGTACTTC.

J is TRBJ1-1 and V is TRBV18, with a weak D call TRBD1 (5 bases). The CDR3 runs to 16 residues. Between the trimmed V and J ends, which lost 3 bases and 0 bases, there was a span of 14 bases. Germline assignment: CDR1 KGHSH and CDR2 LQKENI. CDR3 nucleotides: TGTGCCAGCTCACCCGCAGGGACTGCTATGAACACTGAAGCTTTCTTT. This gives the protein CASSPAGTAMNTEAFF.

The chain joins TRBV2 to TRBJ1-3; a possible D gene is TRBD1 (6 bases). The CDR3 contains 17 residues. The V and J ends lost 5 bases and 1 base respectively, with 18 bases between them. Germline V gives CDR1 SNHLY, CDR2 FYNNEI. The CDR3 DNA sequence: TGTGCCAGCAGTAACCCTCACAGGGATGAGTCTGGAAACACCATATATTTT. Encoded protein: CASSNPHRDESGNTIYF.